This T cell receptor (beta chain) emerged from a study of cytomegalovirus exposure and HLA in healthy donors (dated by TCRdb to 2015 to 2018). Context from the whole study: An earlier analysis of 550 to 700 of the donors reported 250 to 350 Gb of sequence data and 117 million unique TCR beta sequences from 190 million or so T cells. About 300 gigabases of sequencing data and 70 million to 100 million unique TCR sequences were included in an early release covering 500 to 750 HLA-typed donors. Of the roughly 400 genotyped donors, around 81% fell in the genetic ancestry cluster associated with self-reported Caucasian donors. The study aimed to test whether cataloging public T cell receptors could reveal signatures of past pathogen exposure. Using immunosequencing, the study profiled T cell repertoires from some 670 subjects and related those repertoires to cytomegalovirus serostatus. In addition to the first cohort of approximately 650 subjects, a separate validation cohort of 130 or so different subjects was used. High-throughput TCR immunosequencing, statistical association of individual TCRs with disease status, and machine learning were combined to predict cytomegalovirus infection status. A later analysis re-analyzed previously published TCR beta repertoires from roughly 690 donors and added high-resolution HLA genotyping to study TCR occurrence patterns. The later analysis used no new phenotypic data to find candidate immune exposures, relying instead on TCR beta sequences and their occurrence across donors. In an earlier analysis of 587 of the donors, high-throughput TCR beta sequencing was used to judge whether each TCR beta V gene segment behaved as functional or pseudogenic. Alongside the repertoire data, information on donor age, sex, ethnicity and CMV serostatus was compiled. A later genetic analysis used genome-wide SNP genotypes for about three fifths of the 666 donors, treating that subset as a discovery cohort. All discovery cohort repertoires had been generated using a single sequencing platform. Class I and class II HLA loci were covered by the typing at four-digit resolution. The number of donors typed differed by locus, with about 629-640 for A, B, C, DRB1 and DQB1, approximately 500 for DQA1, nearly 610 for DPA1, and over 400 for DPB1. A few DR-DQ haplotypes were treated as single units for association and clustering because of strong linkage in the cohort. Among around 400 genotyped donors of the cohort, an average of approximately 240,000 unique TCR beta nucleotide sequences was sequenced per donor, of which about 18% were non-productive. General conclusions and limits of the study: According to a later genetic analysis, donors in an Asian-associated ancestry cluster had fewer N-insertions in productive TCRs than the roughly 670-donor mean. In a later analysis, HLA-associated TCR beta chains showed more clonal expansion and lower generation probabilities than non-associated chains that were equally common. The cohort was sequenced for TCR beta chains only, and without alpha or paired-chain data the features that could be detected were limited. When HLA alleles, especially DR and DQ, strongly co-occurred, attributing TCR associations to individual alleles was difficult. Around 16 rarely observed V segments, including chromosome 9 orphons, were excluded from the earlier analysis of several hundred of the donors because counts were too low. A group of highly shared sequence variants was considered likely to be a technical artifact of the sequencing pipeline. A few of the identified cytomegalovirus-associated TCR beta chains were confirmed in vitro to be specific for cytomegalovirus antigens. A later analysis reported that several top co-occurrence clusters appeared linked to parvovirus B19, influenza, CMV and Epstein-Barr virus. The study gave a list of around 170 TCR beta chains associated with cytomegalovirus. A further reported finding was that TCR beta sequences accurately predicted the HLA-A and HLA-B alleles for most subjects in the first cohort. In a later genetic analysis, a missense DCLRE1C variant was associated with V-gene and J-gene trimming of TCR beta chains, and the association was replicated in an independent cohort. In a later analysis, 16,951 TCR beta sequences were associated with specific HLA alleles at a false discovery rate of 0.05. The 87-base-pair reads could not distinguish some IMGT-functional V segments, including TRBV6-2 and TRBV6-3, so those segments were excluded. In a later analysis, most CMV-associated TCR beta chains were found to appear HLA-restricted, with HLA associations seemingly driven largely by CMV exposure. The classifier was reported to diagnose cytomegalovirus status with high specificity and sensitivity in both the original and validation cohorts. Immune exposure information for the cohort was limited to CMV serostatus. An earlier analysis of several hundred of the donors showed that most TCR beta V segments appeared in productive rearrangements either about 87% or about 30% of the time, which broadly matched IMGT annotations. It was suggested by the authors that the approach could potentially be generalized to other disease states and immunological phenotypes. Correlated functional status among segregating V segments might reflect linkage disequilibrium, but an unknown experimental factor could not be ruled out. In a later analysis, the rate of TCR association differed among HLA loci, with DRB1 alleles having the most associated TCRs and HLA-C alleles having the fewest. The presence/absence analyses assumed that sequencing depth was roughly uniform across donors, and that assumption may not be true. Because HLA typing was unavailable for some donors at each locus, only the typed subset was used in association tests. Across donors, most TCR sequences were observed very rarely, whereas some public TCRs were present in many individuals.

The cohort consisted of 666 healthy bone marrow donors. Cohort members were all nominally healthy when sampled, although unrecorded immune exposures were likely present. The donor tested CMV seropositive and was one of the 289 seropositive cohort members. A peripheral blood sample was provided by each donor, and peripheral blood mononuclear cells were used for TCR beta sequencing. The Qiagen DNeasy Blood Extraction Kit was used to extract genomic DNA from the blood cell samples. This clone was seen more than once but under ten times. What this receptor recognizes is not known. No qualities accompany the bases; no much larger clone lies one base away. V ends up 5 bases short and J 1 base short, with an unmatched junction base count of 9. The CDR3 runs 16 amino acids, cysteine and phenylalanine included. Kept here is only the CDR3 DNA, which spans 48 bases and is read in frame from base 1. In the germline V gene (reference sequence), CDR1 corresponds to MNHEY and CDR2 to SMNVEV.

Library preparation used the immunoSEQ multiplex PCR assay. For the multiplex PCR, a mixture combining 60 forward primers for TCR Vbeta segments and 13 reverse primers for TCR Jbeta segments was used. The CDR3 region of rearranged TCR beta genes was amplified from genomic DNA by a multiplex PCR assay. The amplified TCR beta libraries were sequenced on the Illumina HiSeq System as 87-base-pair reads. As for the original processing: Across the 600 to 700 repertoires, a later analysis counted around 80 million unique TCR beta chains, roughly 11 million of which were shared by at least two donors. A nearest-neighbor algorithm error-corrected the raw reads and collapsed the reads into unique sequences, merging closely related sequences to remove PCR and sequencing errors. To assign V, D and J gene segments, CDR3 sequences were aligned to IMGT reference sequences. For a sequence to be retained, at least a six-nucleotide match to both a V gene segment and a J gene segment was required. Rearrangements were classified as productive when the CDR3 lacked stop codons and remained in frame with V and J, and all other rearrangements were classified as non-productive. Following IMGT convention, CDR3 was defined as the stretch from the second conserved V-encoded cysteine up to the conserved J-encoded phenylalanine. In an earlier analysis of just under 600 of the donors, sequences lacking an unambiguous match to a single V gene segment were excluded. An earlier analysis of some 610 of the donors called V segments functional above 56.7% productive rearrangements and segregating when the between-donor standard deviation exceeded 5%. A statistical classification framework was developed to diagnose cytomegalovirus status using the catalog of TCR beta chain sequences. A later analysis assigned V and J genes by comparing TCR nucleotide sequences with IMGT/GENE-DB human TR gene sequences. In a later analysis, CDR3 sequences and most-parsimonious VDJ recombination scenarios were assigned using the TCRdist pipeline. In a later analysis, every TCR beta chain was defined by the combination of its CDR3 amino acid sequence and its V-gene family, and reads without a unique V-gene family were dropped. A later analysis removed 592 highly shared, low-generation-probability nucleotide sequences to deal with suspected cross-contamination and a sequencing artifact. A later analysis calculated a clonal expansion index for each public chain from normalized within-repertoire ranks of inferred template counts. Generation probabilities in a later analysis came from a VDJ recombination model fitted to out-of-frame rearrangements, and those results were checked against IGoR. In a later analysis, hypergeometric tests were used to score TCR-TCR, TCR-HLA and TCR-CMV co-occurrence, with a repertoire-size bias correction applied to TCR pairs. In a later analysis, false discovery rates were estimated by permuting HLA or CMV assignments 20 times. A later analysis grouped co-occurring TCRs with DBSCAN, adding TCRdist sequence similarity when clustering within HLA-allele-positive subsets. Co-occurrence clustering excluded repertoires with fewer than 30,000 or more than 120,000 public chains, plus five with anomalous nucleotide sharing. TCRdb limited this immuneACCESS table to in-frame rearrangements with V and J called. A share of clones is missing; checked studies link under half to unresolved V genes, and the rest is unexplained. V, J and clone size are taken as reported in that table, and D and trimming were inferred from the DNA itself. For this sample there are 140,000 to 150,000 clones; 70% appear just once. The ten largest make up approximately 2% of the sample.

The material sequenced was PBMCs. The sequence is built from TRBV27 and TRBJ2-3; 7 bases in between match TRBD1. This clonotype was obtained from a woman aged 55-70 years in good health and CMV-seropositive. The nucleotides are TGTGCCAGCAGTCCTCTCGACAGGGTACGCACAGATACGCAGTATTTT. Its protein reads: CASSPLDRVRTDTQYF.